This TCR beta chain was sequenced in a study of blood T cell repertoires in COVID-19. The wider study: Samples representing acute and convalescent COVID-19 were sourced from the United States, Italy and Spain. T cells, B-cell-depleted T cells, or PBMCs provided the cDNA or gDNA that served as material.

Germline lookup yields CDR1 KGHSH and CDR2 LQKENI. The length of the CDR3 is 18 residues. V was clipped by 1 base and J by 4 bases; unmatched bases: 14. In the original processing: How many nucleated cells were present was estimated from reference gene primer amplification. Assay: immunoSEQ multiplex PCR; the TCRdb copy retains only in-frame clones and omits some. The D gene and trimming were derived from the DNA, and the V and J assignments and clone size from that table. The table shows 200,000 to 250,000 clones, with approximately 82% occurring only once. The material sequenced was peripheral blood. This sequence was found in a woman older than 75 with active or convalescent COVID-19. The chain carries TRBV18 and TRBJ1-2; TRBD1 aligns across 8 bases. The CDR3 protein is CASSPRRNRGSNVYGYTF. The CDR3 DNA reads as TGTGCCAGCTCACCACGTAGGAACAGGGGGAGTAACGTCTATGGCTACACCTTC. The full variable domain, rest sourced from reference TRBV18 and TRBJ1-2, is NAGVMQNPRHLVRRRGQEARLRCSPMKGHSHVYWYRQLPEEGLKFMVYLQKENIIDESGMPKERFSAEFPKEGPSILRIQQVVRGDSAAYFCASSPRRNRGSNVYGYTFGSGTRLTVV.